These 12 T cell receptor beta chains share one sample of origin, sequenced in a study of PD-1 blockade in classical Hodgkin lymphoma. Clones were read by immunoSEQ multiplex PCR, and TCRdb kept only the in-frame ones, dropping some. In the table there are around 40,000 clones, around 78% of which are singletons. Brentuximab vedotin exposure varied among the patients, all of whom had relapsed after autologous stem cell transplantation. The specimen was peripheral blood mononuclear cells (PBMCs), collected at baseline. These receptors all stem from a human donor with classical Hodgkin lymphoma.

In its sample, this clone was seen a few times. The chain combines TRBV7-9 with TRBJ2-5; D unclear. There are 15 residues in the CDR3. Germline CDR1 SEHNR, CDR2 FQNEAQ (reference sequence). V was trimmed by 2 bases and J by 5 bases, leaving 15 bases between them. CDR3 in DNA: TGTGCCAGCAGCTTAATATTGGCCGAAGGGGAGACCCAGTACTTC. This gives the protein CASSLILAEGETQYF.

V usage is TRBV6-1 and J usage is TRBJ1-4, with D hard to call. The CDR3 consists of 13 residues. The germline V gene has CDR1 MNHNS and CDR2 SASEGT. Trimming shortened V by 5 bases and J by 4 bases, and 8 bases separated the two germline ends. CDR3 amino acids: CASSRPHNEKLFF. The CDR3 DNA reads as TGTGCCAGCAGTCGACCCCATAATGAAAAACTGTTTTTT.

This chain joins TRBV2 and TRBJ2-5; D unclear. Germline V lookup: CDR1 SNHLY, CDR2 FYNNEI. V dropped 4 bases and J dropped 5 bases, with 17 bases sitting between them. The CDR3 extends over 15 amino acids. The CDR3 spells CASSVSPSFGETQYF. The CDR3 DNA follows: TGTGCCAGCAGTGTTTCGCCCAGCTTCGGGGAGACCCAGTACTTC.

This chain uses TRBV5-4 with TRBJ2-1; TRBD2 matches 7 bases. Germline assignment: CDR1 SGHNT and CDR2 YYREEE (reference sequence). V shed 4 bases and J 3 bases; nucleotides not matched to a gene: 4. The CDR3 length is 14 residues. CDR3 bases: TGTGCCAGCAGCCCGAGGGACTACTACAATGAGCAGTTCTTC. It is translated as CASSPRDYYNEQFF.

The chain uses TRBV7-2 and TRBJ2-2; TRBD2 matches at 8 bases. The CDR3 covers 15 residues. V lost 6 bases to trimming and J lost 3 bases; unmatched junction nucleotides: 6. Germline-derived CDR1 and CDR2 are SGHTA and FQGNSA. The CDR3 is CASSPLGRDTGELFF. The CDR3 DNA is TGTGCCAGCAGTCCACTCGGGAGGGACACCGGGGAGCTGTTTTTT.

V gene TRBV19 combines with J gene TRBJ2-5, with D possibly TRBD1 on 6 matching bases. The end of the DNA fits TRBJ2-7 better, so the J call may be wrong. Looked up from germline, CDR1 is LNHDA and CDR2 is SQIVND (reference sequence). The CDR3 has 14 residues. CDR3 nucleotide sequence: TGTGCCAGTAGTATAGGGGACACGACCTACGAGCAGTACTTC. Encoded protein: CASSIGDTTYEQYF.

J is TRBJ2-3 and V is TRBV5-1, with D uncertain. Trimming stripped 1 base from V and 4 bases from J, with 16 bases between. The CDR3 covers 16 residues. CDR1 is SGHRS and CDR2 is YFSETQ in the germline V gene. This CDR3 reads CASSLSIGQVADTQYF. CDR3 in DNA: TGCGCCAGCAGCTTGTCGATCGGCCAGGTGGCAGATACGCAGTATTTT.

The CDR3 DNA reads as TGCGCCAGCAGTGCCGGTCCAGGCTCTTTCTCCTCCTATAATTCACCCCTCCACTTT. It is translated as CASSAGPGSFSSYNSPLHF. The chain uses TRBV10-2 and TRBJ1-6; D gene unclear. Germline-derived CDR1 and CDR2 are WSHSY and SAAADI. The CDR3 consists of 19 residues. Trimming left V 4 bases short and J 0 bases short, with 19 bases between.

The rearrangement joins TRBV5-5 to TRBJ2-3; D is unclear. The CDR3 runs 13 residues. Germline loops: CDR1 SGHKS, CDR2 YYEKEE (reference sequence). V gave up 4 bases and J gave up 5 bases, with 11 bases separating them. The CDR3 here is CASSPELGDTQYF. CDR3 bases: TGTGCCAGCAGCCCGGAGTTAGGAGATACGCAGTATTTT.

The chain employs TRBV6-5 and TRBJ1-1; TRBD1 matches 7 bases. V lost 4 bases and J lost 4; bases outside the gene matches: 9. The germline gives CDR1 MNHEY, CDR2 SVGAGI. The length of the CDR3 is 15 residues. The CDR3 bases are TGTGCCAGCAGTTTGGCGGGGACAGCGGGCACTGAAGCTTTCTTT. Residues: CASSLAGTAGTEAFF.

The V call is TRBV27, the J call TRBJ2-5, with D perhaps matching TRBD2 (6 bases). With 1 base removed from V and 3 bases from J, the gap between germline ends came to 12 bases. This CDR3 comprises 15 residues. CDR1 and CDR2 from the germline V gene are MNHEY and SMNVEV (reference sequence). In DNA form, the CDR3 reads TGTGCCAGCAGTTTATACGCGGCGGGGAAAGAGACCCAGTACTTC. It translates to CASSLYAAGKETQYF.

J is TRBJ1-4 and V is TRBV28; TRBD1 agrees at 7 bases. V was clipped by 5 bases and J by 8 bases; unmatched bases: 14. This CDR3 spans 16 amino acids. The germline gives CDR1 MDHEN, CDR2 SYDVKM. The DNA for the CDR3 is TGTGCCAGCAGTCGCCAGGGGGGGGGACTTAGGGAAAAACTGTTTTTT. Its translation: CASSRQGGGLREKLFF.